One and the same sample provided the 8 T cell receptor beta chains below, sequenced in a study of patients and donors after allogeneic stem cell transplantation. TCRdb reanalysed the RT-PCR reads using MiXCR and keeps one entry per CDR3 protein. The data contain 65,000 to 80,000 distinct CDR3 sequences, about 30% of them singletons. Sequencing was performed on blood, either unsorted or a sorted T cell fraction (not recorded which). The source of these receptors is a human donor who was either an allogeneic HSCT recipient or a stem cell or donor lymphocyte infusion donor (not recorded which). It is not recorded whose cells these are; they may come from a transplant donor.

This clonotype was counted only a few times. The chain recombines TRBV2 with TRBJ2-3; D may be TRBD2 (6 bases). Trimming shortened V by 0 bases and J by 3 bases, and 7 bases separated the two germline ends. The germline CDR1 and CDR2 sequences are SNHLY and FYNNEI. The CDR3 length is 14 residues. CDR3 DNA: TGTGCCAGCAGTGAAGCGGCGGGGACAGATACGCAGTATTTT. Amino acid sequence: CASSEAAGTDTQYF.

This clonotype was recorded at least ten times. The rearrangement uses TRBV10-3 and TRBJ1-2; the D gene is possibly TRBD1 (5 bases). Germline CDR1 and CDR2: ENHRY and SYGVKD. Deletions cut 5 bases from V and 4 bases from J, with 14 bases between. The CDR3 consists of 14 residues. CDR3 sequence reads: CAISPVRGSYGYTF. CDR3 DNA sequence: TGTGCCATCAGTCCCGTTCGGGGGAGCTATGGCTACACCTTC.

The gene calls are TRBV10-3 and TRBJ2-3, with TRBD2 matching 9 bases. CDR1 and CDR2 (germline): ENHRY, SYGVKD. The V segment lost 7 bases and the J segment 2 bases; nucleotides outside the gene matches: 7. The length of the CDR3 is 15 residues. CDR3 in DNA: TGTGCCATCACCCGAGGACTAGCGCTCACAGATACGCAGTATTTT. Its protein product is CAITRGLALTDTQYF.

This chain links TRBV3-1 with TRBJ2-2, with D maybe TRBD2 (5 bases). Germline lookup yields CDR1 LGHDT and CDR2 YNNKEL (reference sequence). This CDR3 is built from 17 residues. V lost 0 bases, J lost 3 bases, and 14 bases lay in between. CDR3 loop: CASSQELAPTYTGELFF. The CDR3 DNA sequence: TGTGCCAGCAGCCAAGAGCTAGCACCAACCTACACCGGGGAGCTGTTTTTT.

This clonotype occurred a few times. V and J are TRBV12-3 or TRBV12-4 and TRBJ1-4; 8 nucleotides agree with TRBD1. The CDR3 sequence is 13 residues long. Unmatched junction bases numbered 3, after V lost 5 bases and J lost 7 bases. The chain's CDR3 is CASSPTGGEKLFF. The CDR3 DNA is TGTGCCAGCAGTCCAACAGGGGGTGAAAAACTGTTTTTT.

This clonotype appeared a few times. V usage is TRBV7-2 and J usage is TRBJ1-2; 7 bases map to TRBD1. Looked up from germline, CDR1 is SGHTA and CDR2 is FQGNSA. CDR3 length: 17 residues. Losses at the gene ends were 5 bases for V and 5 bases for J; bases not matched to a gene: 17. CDR3 sequence: CASSPRLPGTALYGYTF. The DNA of the CDR3 is TGTGCCAGCAGCCCGCGCCTCCCCGGGACAGCCCTTTATGGCTACACCTTC.

The chain employs TRBV5-1 and TRBJ2-2, with 10 bases fitting TRBD2. This CDR3 region has 15 residues. CDR1 and CDR2 (germline): SGHRS, YFSETQ. Trimming removed 5 bases from V and 6 bases from J; junction bases left unmatched: 7. CDR3 DNA: TGCGCCAGCAGTCCGACTAGCGGGCTAGCCGGGGAGCTGTTTTTT. Translating it yields CASSPTSGLAGELFF.

This clonotype was seen a handful of times. For the CDR3, the DNA is TGCGCCAGCAGCTTGCCCCTCGGTGCCTACAATGAGCAGTTCTTC. Its protein product is CASSLPLGAYNEQFF. The rearrangement joins TRBV5-1 to TRBJ2-1; D ambiguous. The CDR3 spans 15 residues. CDR1 and CDR2 (germline): SGHRS, YFSETQ. V was pared by 1 base and J by 2 bases, with 10 bases between.